This TCR beta chain was documented in a study of T cells in localized non-small cell lung cancer. This clone was observed a few times. Antigen: not known. Germline assignment: CDR1 SGHNT and CDR2 YENEEA. Trimming left V 5 bases short and J 2 bases short, with 11 bases between. The CDR3 extends over 14 amino acids. Broader study findings: There was higher T cell clonality in uninvolved adjacent lung than in tumor, and it was highest there.

Repertoires were generated with immunoSEQ multiplex PCR, while TCRdb's copy carries only in-frame clones and drops some. The sample lists more than 1,500 clones, roughly 23% occurring once. The TCR sequence derives from an older female donor with stage I squamous cell lung carcinoma. The chain combines TRBV11-3 with TRBJ2-3; no firm D call. The sample here was normal lung tissue next to the tumor, taken before any cancer treatment. CDR3 coding DNA: TGTGCCAGCAGCCCTCCCCCCCTCACAGATACGCAGTATTTT. Its protein is CASSPPPLTDTQYF.